The 28 T cell receptor beta chains in this list originate from one sample, sequenced in a study of identical twins' blood T cells. One entry per CDR3 protein, called by TCRdb with MiXCR from the 5' RACE reads. The sample holds fewer than 450,000 distinct CDR3 sequences, around 30% seen once. The sequenced sample consisted of PBMCs. These receptors were taken from a woman between 18 and 50 years old in good health.

This clonotype came up a few times. The chain recombines TRBV10-3 with TRBJ2-7; a possible D gene is TRBD1 (5 bases). The germline V and J ends were trimmed by 8 bases and 0 bases, with 14 bases remaining between them. The CDR3 extends over 14 amino acids. Looked up from germline, CDR1 is ENHRY and CDR2 is SYGVKD. CDR3 DNA: TGTGCCATCGCCCCGACAGAACTCTCCTACGAGCAGTACTTC. This encodes CAIAPTELSYEQYF.

V is TRBV18 and J is TRBJ1-5; D is uncertain. CDR1 is KGHSH and CDR2 is LQKENI in the germline V gene. The CDR3 runs 16 residues. Trimming shortened V by 5 bases and J by 0 bases, and 14 bases separated the two germline ends. CDR3 residues: CASSEYETDSNQPQHF. Written as DNA, the CDR3 is TGTGCCAGCTCAGAATACGAGACTGATAGCAATCAGCCCCAGCATTTT.

CDR3 bases: TGTGCCAGTATCCGACAGGGAGACTATGGCTACACCTTC. This gives the protein CASIRQGDYGYTF. The chain is built from TRBV7-9 and TRBJ1-2; TRBD1 matches 7 bases. CDR1 and CDR2 (germline): SEHNR, FQNEAQ (reference sequence). The CDR3 spans 13 residues. The trim removed 9 bases at V and 3 bases at J, leaving 7 bases unmatched.

This clonotype occurred many times. The rearrangement uses TRBV5-1 and TRBJ1-2; the D is unclear. V was shortened by 0 bases and J by 4 bases, with 4 bases between the two germline ends. Germline lookup yields CDR1 SGHRS and CDR2 YFSETQ. The CDR3 is made up of 12 amino acids. CDR3 in DNA: TGCGCCAGCAGCTTGGTGGGCTATGGCTACACCTTC. As protein: CASSLVGYGYTF.

Concerning this clonotype itself: A junction boundary mismatches the germline segment, possibly from a read error. The rearrangement uses TRBV6-2 or TRBV6-3 and TRBJ1-1; D is ambiguous. Germline CDR1 is MNHEY and CDR2 is SVGEGT. There are 14 residues in the CDR3. The CDR3 loop reads CAISYSVLNTEAFF. CDR3 in DNA: TGTGCCATCAGTTACTCGGTTTTGAACACTGAAGCTTTCTTT.

There are many counts of this clonotype. V and J are TRBV20-1 and TRBJ2-5, with D perhaps given as TRBD1 or TRBD2 (5 bases each). The CDR3 contains 15 residues. The germline gives CDR1 DFQATT, CDR2 SNEGSKA (reference sequence). With 6 bases removed from V and 4 bases from J, the gap between germline ends came to 21 bases. The CDR3 nucleotides are TGCAGTGCCGCGAGAATGGGGGTTTCAGTAGAGACCCAGTACTTC. This gives the protein CSAARMGVSVETQYF.

The chain links TRBV10-3 to TRBJ2-1; TRBD2 matches at 7 bases. Germline trimming cut 3 bases from V and 3 bases from J; bases unmatched to any gene: 5. CDR1 is ENHRY, CDR2 SYGVKD, per germline. CDR3 length: 15 amino acids. The CDR3 region has the DNA TGTGCCATCAGTGACCCGGGGGGTCTCTACAATGAGCAGTTCTTC. This encodes CAISDPGGLYNEQFF.

This chain joins TRBV9 and TRBJ1-2; 7 positions agree with TRBD1. Germline values: CDR1 SGDLS, CDR2 YYNGEE. With V trimmed by 6 bases and J by 8 bases, 7 bases remained unmatched. The CDR3 totals 12 residues. The CDR3 reads CASTDRVDGYTF. The DNA of the CDR3 is TGTGCCAGCACCGACAGGGTTGACGGCTACACCTTC. Together with reference TRBV9 and TRBJ1-2, the CDR3 gives the full variable domain: DSGVTQTPKHLITATGQRVTLRCSPRSGDLSVYWYQQSLDQGLQFLIQYYNGEERAKGNILERFSAQQFPDLHSELNLSSLELGDSALYFCASTDRVDGYTFGSGTRLTVV.

The CDR3 loop is CASSDLGRSYNEQFF. The CDR3 coding sequence is TGTGCCAGCAGTGATTTGGGTCGGTCCTACAATGAGCAGTTCTTC. The chain links TRBV27 to TRBJ2-1, with unresolved D. CDR3 length equals 15 residues. V lost 5 bases and J 1 base, leaving 12 bases between the germline ends. CDR1 is MNHEY and CDR2 is SMNVEV in the germline V gene (reference sequence).

J is TRBJ1-1 and V is TRBV5-4, with 7 bases matching TRBD1. The J segment lost 5 bases and the V segment lost 3 bases, leaving 7 bases of the junction unmatched. The length of the CDR3 is 14 residues. The germline gives CDR1 SGHNT, CDR2 YYREEE (reference sequence). As DNA, the CDR3 is TGTGCCAGCAGCTGGGGAGACAGGGTAACTGAAGCTTTCTTT. Protein sequence: CASSWGDRVTEAFF.

This clonotype was observed a handful of times. The gene calls are TRBV5-1 and TRBJ2-3; no clear D gene. The CDR3 totals 13 residues. The germline CDR1 and CDR2 sequences are SGHRS and YFSETQ. Trimming pared 5 bases from V and 0 bases from J, leaving 7 bases between. CDR3 loop: CASSAFSTDTQYF. The CDR3 region has the DNA TGCGCCAGCAGTGCTTTTAGCACAGATACGCAGTATTTT.

The CDR3 loop is CSVRKGGDYGYTF. CDR3 nucleotide sequence: TGCAGCGTTAGGAAAGGGGGCGACTATGGCTACACCTTC. The gene calls are TRBV29-1 and TRBJ1-2; 7 nucleotides agree with TRBD1. CDR1 SQVTM and CDR2 ANQGSEA come from the germline V gene. The CDR3 extends over 13 amino acids. J was trimmed by 3 bases and V by 5 bases; bases with no gene match: 6.

This clonotype was counted between two and nine times. This rearrangement joins TRBV13 to TRBJ2-4; no clear D gene. The germline V and J ends were trimmed by 4 bases and 0 bases, with 13 bases remaining between them. The CDR3 sequence is 16 residues long. In germline, CDR1 is PRHDT, CDR2 FYEKMQ (reference sequence). The CDR3 sequence is CASSSGISIAKNIQYF. The DNA for the CDR3 is TGTGCCAGCAGCTCGGGTATTTCCATAGCCAAAAACATTCAGTACTTC.

This clonotype was seen many times. The junction departs from germline at one end; a sequencing error may be responsible. The CDR3 DNA is TGCAGCGCTGAAACGACAGGGGATGAAAAACTGTTTTTT. Residues: CSAETTGDEKLFF. V gene TRBV29-1 combines with J gene TRBJ1-4, with TRBD1 matching over 8 bases. Germline V CDR1 and CDR2: SQVTM, ANQGSEA. The CDR3 has 13 residues.

The chain is built from TRBV6-2 or TRBV6-3 and TRBJ2-7; no definite D call. V was trimmed by 8 bases and J by 7 bases, leaving 18 bases between them. This CDR3 contains 13 residues. Germline lookup yields CDR1 MNHEY and CDR2 SVGEGT. The CDR3 nucleotides are TGTGCCAGCGGAATAAGGACCGAGAGGGAGCAGTACTTC. This encodes CASGIRTEREQYF.

This clonotype was observed at least ten times. The chain carries TRBV12-3 or TRBV12-4 and TRBJ2-7; 11 bases map to TRBD2. The CDR3 is 13 amino acids. Trimming took 6 bases from V and 7 from J; bases not matched to a gene: 5. In DNA, the CDR3 is TGTGCCAGCAGACTAGCGGGAGTCGGGGAGCAGTACTTC. Its protein is CASRLAGVGEQYF.

This clonotype showed up just a few times. This sequence joins TRBV9 and TRBJ2-7; tentative D call: TRBD1 (6 bases). Germline values: CDR1 SGDLS, CDR2 YYNGEE. The germline V and J ends were trimmed by 2 bases and 0 bases, with 12 bases remaining between them. This CDR3 has 15 amino acids. DNA for the CDR3: TGTGCCAGCAGCGTGGGAACAGGGAGCTCCTACGAGCAGTACTTC. This gives the protein CASSVGTGSSYEQYF.

This clonotype was seen only a few times. The gene calls are TRBV7-9 and TRBJ1-1; D is possibly TRBD1 (5 bases). The CDR3 length is 16 residues. V lost 4 bases to trimming and J lost 3 bases, with 18 bases between them. Germline CDR1 SEHNR, CDR2 FQNEAQ (reference sequence). CDR3 region: CASSSWGTIGDTEAFF. Written as DNA, the CDR3 is TGTGCCAGCAGCTCATGGGGCACAATCGGGGACACTGAAGCTTTCTTT.

This clonotype was picked up a small number of times. CDR3 loop: CASSFSARASNEQFF. CDR3 DNA: TGTGCCAGCAGTTTTTCAGCCCGGGCCTCTAATGAGCAGTTCTTC. The J gene is TRBJ2-1, the V gene TRBV12-3 or TRBV12-4; D is undetermined. Trimming cost V 3 bases and J 7 bases, with 16 bases left between them. CDR3 length: 15 residues.

This clonotype has just a few counts. This chain uses TRBV11-2 with TRBJ1-6; D is undetermined. This CDR3 spans 15 amino acids. Germline lookup yields CDR1 SGHAT and CDR2 FQNNGV. The V gene lost 6 bases and the J gene lost 7 bases, with 16 bases spanning the gap. CDR3 sequence: CASRNRAGNNSPLHF. The CDR3 DNA reads as TGTGCCAGCAGAAACCGGGCAGGCAACAATTCACCCCTCCACTTT.

V usage is TRBV3-1 and J usage is TRBJ2-3; no firm D call. Trimming cost V 1 base and J 1 base, with 9 bases left between them. CDR3 size: 15 residues. CDR1 and CDR2 (germline): LGHDT, YNNKEL (reference sequence). CDR3 DNA sequence: TGTGCCAGCAGCCAAGGGCTCGCGCGCACAGATACGCAGTATTTT. Encoded protein: CASSQGLARTDTQYF.

In its sample, this clonotype was seen a few times. This chain connects TRBV7-2 to TRBJ2-7; D remains unclear. The CDR3 covers 16 residues. Germline V gene sequence: CDR1 SGHTA, CDR2 FQGNSA. Trimming removed 7 bases at V and 0 bases at J, with 19 bases between. The CDR3 DNA sequence: TGTGCCAGCACCAAAGGTCGGCGCCTGAGCTCCTACGAGCAGTACTTC. This encodes CASTKGRRLSSYEQYF.

Notes on this clonotype: Sequence at one end of the junction differs from germline and may be a read error. The genes are TRBV29-1 and TRBJ1-1; no firm D call. The germline gives CDR1 SQVTM, CDR2 ANQGSEA. The CDR3 extends over 13 amino acids. For the CDR3, the DNA is TGCAGCGTTATAACGACGGGAAGCACTGAATCTTTCTTT. It codes for CSVITTGSTESFF.

This clonotype was counted between two and nine times. The chain recombines TRBV11-2 with TRBJ2-5, with no clear D. The CDR3 consists of 13 residues. Trimming stripped 1 base from V and 11 bases from J, with 14 bases between. From germline, CDR1 is SGHAT and CDR2 FQNNGV. The CDR3 region has the DNA TGTGCCAGCAGCTTAGCGCCTCCGTTATCTCAGTACTTC. This encodes CASSLAPPLSQYF.

The chain is built from TRBV9 and TRBJ2-7; D gene ambiguous. V lost 0 bases, J lost 0 bases, and 10 bases lay in between. This CDR3 spans 15 amino acids. Germline V CDR1 and CDR2: SGDLS, YYNGEE. CDR3 sequence (DNA): TGTGCCAGCAGCGTAGAGGGTTATAGCTCCTACGAGCAGTACTTC. Its protein product is CASSVEGYSSYEQYF.

To note about this clonotype: The CDR3 ends on some other residue instead of the conserved phenylalanine or tryptophan, so this is likely a read error. The CDR3 nucleotides are TGTGCCAGTAGTTGGGGTGGCGTTAACTATGGCTACACCCTC. It translates to CASSWGGVNYGYTL. J is TRBJ1-2 and V is TRBV19; D is unclear. Deletions cut 5 bases from V and 1 base from J, with 11 bases between. CDR3 length: 14 residues. The V gene's germline CDR1 is LNHDA and CDR2 SQIVND (reference sequence).

The chain recombines TRBV6-6 with TRBJ1-1; TRBD1 might be the D (5 bases). CDR3 size: 16 residues. CDR1 and CDR2 (germline): MNHNY, SVGAGI (reference sequence). Trimming left V 2 bases short and J 1 base short, with 14 bases between. CDR3 bases: TGTGCCAGCAGTTACACCTCAGGGTTAACGAACACTGAAGCTTTCTTT. It is translated as CASSYTSGLTNTEAFF.

At least ten counts were recorded for this clonotype. The J gene is TRBJ1-2, the V gene TRBV29-1, with D possibly matching TRBD1 (5 bases). The CDR3 contains 14 residues. Germline CDR1 is SQVTM and CDR2 is ANQGSEA. Between the trimmed V and J ends, which lost 4 bases and 8 bases, there was a span of 20 bases. In DNA, the CDR3 is TGCAGCGTTGGTATCCTCGGGACCAGTGTCGGCTACACCTTC. Protein sequence: CSVGILGTSVGYTF.